The rows below give T cell receptor beta chains drawn from one sample of a study of follicular helper T cells after annual influenza vaccination. Assay used: immunoSEQ multiplex PCR; TCRdb lists only in-frame clones, some missing. The data show fewer than 7,500 clones, with nearly 90% seen just once and 0.69% held by the top ten. Source: CXCR5+ CD38- circulating T follicular helper cells from blood, taken 7 days after influenza vaccination. The receptor source for this set is an adult who received the influenza vaccine. The CDR3 runs from the conserved cysteine through the conserved F or W. Fields, in order: clone size, V gene, D gene, J gene, CDR3 DNA, CDR3 protein. The D gene is left open where the match is weak. Size tells how often a clone was seen (once, few, many) or the class of an expanded clone, and some rows leave it out.

NA,TRBV27,NA,TRBJ2-2,TGTGCCAGCAGTCCCCAAGGCCCTAACACCGGGGAGCTGTTTTTT,CASSPQGPNTGELFF
NA,TRBV30,NA,TRBJ1-5,TGTGCCTGGAGTGTACGAGGGGGGGTGGGGGATCAGCCCCAGCATTTT,CAWSVRGGVGDQPQHF
NA,TRBV7-2,TRBD2,TRBJ2-2,TGTGCCAGCAGCTTATCTAGCGGGAAGAACACCGGGGAGCTGTTTTTT,CASSLSSGKNTGELFF
NA,TRBV7-7,NA,TRBJ2-2,TGTGCCAGCAGCTTGGCAGGCTACACCGGGGAGCTGTTTTTT,CASSLAGYTGELFF
NA,TRBV28,NA,TRBJ1-1,TGTGCCAGCAGTTTAAGACAGCAGAACACTGAAGCTTTCTTT,CASSLRQQNTEAFF
NA,TRBV19,NA,TRBJ1-1,TGTGCCAGTAGTAGAACAGGAATCACTGAAGCTTTCTTT,CASSRTGITEAFF
NA,TRBV5-1,NA,TRBJ1-4,TGCGCCAGCAGCCCGGAACCACAGAGAGCCAATGAAAAACTGTTTTTT,CASSPEPQRANEKLFF
NA,TRBV27,NA,TRBJ1-2,TGTGCCAGCAGTGTAGCCGGGGGGTATGGCTACACCTTC,CASSVAGGYGYTF
NA,TRBV23-1,NA,TRBJ1-1,TGCGCCAGCAGTCAGGGAAAGGGTGATTCGTGGGACACTGAAGCTTTCTTT,CASSQGKGDSWDTEAFF
few,TRBV15,NA,TRBJ1-5,TGTGCCACCAGCAGCGTGGAGGGCATCAGCAATCAGCCCCAGCATTTT,CATSSVEGISNQPQHF
NA,TRBV29-1,TRBD2,TRBJ2-7,TGCAGCGTTGAAGGACTCCCCGGGGGGGAGCAGTACTTC,CSVEGLPGGEQYF
NA,TRBV14,TRBD1,TRBJ2-5,TGTGCCAGCAGCTACACAGGGGCCGTTACAGAGACCCAGTACTTC,CASSYTGAVTETQYF
NA,TRBV10-3,NA,TRBJ1-3,TGTGCCATCCGGGCGGCCAACTCTGGAAACACCATATATTTT,CAIRAANSGNTIYF
NA,TRBV5-6,NA,TRBJ2-1,TGTGCCAGCAGCTTGACTCAACCGATTTACAATGAGCAGTTCTTC,CASSLTQPIYNEQFF
NA,TRBV28,NA,TRBJ2-7,TGTGCCAGCAGCACCGGGACCTACTCCTACGAGCAGTACTTC,CASSTGTYSYEQYF
NA,TRBV7-7,TRBD2,TRBJ2-2,TGTGCCAGCAGCCCCCGGGAGGGAGGGACCGGGGAGCTGTTTTTT,CASSPREGGTGELFF
NA,TRBV10-1,NA,TRBJ2-2,TGCGCCAGCGGTAATACCCCCACCGGGGAGCTGTTTTTT,CASGNTPTGELFF
NA,TRBV11-2,TRBD1,TRBJ1-3,TGTGCCAGCAGCTCCCCCAGGGGGCCTTCTGGAAACACCATATATTTT,CASSSPRGPSGNTIYF
NA,TRBV2,TRBD2,TRBJ2-7,TGTGCCAGCAGTGGAGCGGGGGATCGCGAGCAGTACTTC,CASSGAGDREQYF
NA,TRBV7-9,TRBD2,TRBJ2-7,TGTGCCAGCAGCTTAGACCTAGCGGGAGGCCCCCACGAGCAGTACTTC,CASSLDLAGGPHEQYF
NA,TRBV7-9,NA,TRBJ1-3,TGTGCCAGCACCCCTAGGCTAGGAAACACCATATATTTT,CASTPRLGNTIYF
NA,TRBV6-9,NA,TRBJ1-1,TGTGCCAGCAGTCCTTTCGGGAATGAAGCTTTCTTT,CASSPFGNEAFF
NA,TRBV7-7,TRBD2,TRBJ2-5,TGTGCTAGCAGCTTAGGCGCGGGGGGACGACAAGAGACCCAGTACTTC,CASSLGAGGRQETQYF
NA,TRBV7-2,TRBD2,TRBJ2-7,TGTGCCAGCAGCTTAGTCCCGACTAGCGGGAGCTTCTCCTACGAGCAGTACTTC,CASSLVPTSGSFSYEQYF
NA,TRBV29-1,NA,TRBJ1-2,TGCAGCGTTGGGAACTTCGCCTCCTATGGCTACACCTTC,CSVGNFASYGYTF
NA,TRBV11-3,TRBD1,TRBJ2-2,TGTGCCAGCAGCTCTAGCCCCTCAGGGGGCCGAACCGGGGAGCTGTTTTTT,CASSSSPSGGRTGELFF
NA,TRBV30,NA,TRBJ1-5,TGTGCCTGGAGTGAGGGCTATAGCAATCAGCCCCAGCATTTT,CAWSEGYSNQPQHF
NA,TRBV2,NA,TRBJ2-5,TGTGCCAGCAATGGGTTGGGAGTTGGAGAGACCCAGTACTTC,CASNGLGVGETQYF
NA,TRBV6-1,NA,TRBJ1-1,TGTGCCAGCAGTGAATACGGGGAAGCGGGAGCTTTCTTT,CASSEYGEAGAFF
NA,TRBV5-1,NA,TRBJ2-2,TGCGCCAGTAATAGGGGGGCTAACACCGGGGAGCTGTTTTTT,CASNRGANTGELFF
NA,TRBV10-2,NA,TRBJ1-1,TGCGCCAGCATGTTATACACATCGAACACTGAAGCTTTCTTT,CASMLYTSNTEAFF
NA,TRBV19,NA,TRBJ1-5,TGTGCCAGTAGTATAGATAGCAGGGGCAATCAGCCCCAGCATTTT,CASSIDSRGNQPQHF
NA,TRBV27,TRBD1,TRBJ1-6,TGTGCCAGCAGTTTAGTTCGTGGGGCAGGGGGGGCAAATTCACCCCTCCACTTT,CASSLVRGAGGANSPLHF
NA,TRBV5-1,NA,TRBJ1-6,TGCGCCAGCAGCTTGGAAAGAGGACCGCATTCACCCCTCCACTTT,CASSLERGPHSPLHF
NA,TRBV27,TRBD1,TRBJ2-1,TGTGCCAGCAACCGACAGGGGGCAGTCAATGAGCAGTTCTTC,CASNRQGAVNEQFF
NA,TRBV27,TRBD2,TRBJ2-5,TGTGCCAGCAGCCCCGGGACTAGCGATTTGGAGACCCAGTACTTC,CASSPGTSDLETQYF
NA,TRBV7-9,NA,TRBJ2-1,TGTGCCAGCAGCTTAGCTGGGACGGACAATGAGCAGTTCTTC,CASSLAGTDNEQFF
once,TRBV5-5,TRBD1,TRBJ2-6,TGTGCCAGCAGCGCGCTGGACAGGGCACGCTCTGGGGCCAACGTCCTGACTTTC,CASSALDRARSGANVLTF
NA,TRBV5-1,TRBD2,TRBJ2-1,TGCGCCAGCAGCCCCGGAGGACTAGCGTCCTACAATGAGCAGTTCTTC,CASSPGGLASYNEQFF
NA,TRBV9,TRBD1,TRBJ2-7,TGTGCCAGCAGCGTAGACAGGGGGGCCTACGAGCAGTACTTC,CASSVDRGAYEQYF
NA,TRBV19,NA,TRBJ1-2,TGTGCCAGTAGGGAACTCCATGGCTACACCTTC,CASRELHGYTF
NA,TRBV6-6,TRBD1,TRBJ1-5,TGTGCCAGCAGCAAGACAGGGTCGGCAGCCCAGCATTTT,CASSKTGSAAQHF
NA,TRBV2,NA,TRBJ2-1,TGTGCCAGCACCTCAGGGGATGGGACTAAGCAGTTCTTC,CASTSGDGTKQFF
NA,TRBV29-1,TRBD1,TRBJ1-1,TGCAGCGTCCTTAGGGACAGGGGGAACACTGAAGCTTTCTTT,CSVLRDRGNTEAFF
NA,TRBV6-5,TRBD2,TRBJ2-7,TGTGCCAGCAGTTATTTGGCGGGAGGCCATTACGAGCAGTACTTC,CASSYLAGGHYEQYF
few,TRBV30,TRBD1,TRBJ1-1,TGTGCCTGGAGTGCCGGGACAGGGAGGTATGGGGCCACTGAAGCTTTCTTT,CAWSAGTGRYGATEAFF
few,TRBV19,TRBD1,TRBJ1-1,TGTGCCAGTAGAGGGGACAGGGAAGCTTTCTTT,CASRGDREAFF
NA,TRBV30,NA,TRBJ1-5,TGTGCCTGGCAGACAGGATCCAATCAGCCCCAGCATTTT,CAWQTGSNQPQHF
NA,TRBV2,NA,TRBJ2-5,TGTGCCAGCAGTGAAGCGCGGGGCCCGCAAGAGACCCAGTACTTC,CASSEARGPQETQYF
NA,TRBV20-1,NA,TRBJ2-7,TGCAGTGCTGCCCCGTGGGAGCAGTACTTC,CSAAPWEQYF
NA,TRBV6-1,NA,TRBJ1-2,TGTGCCAGCAGTGAAGGTGGGGTAAGGAATGGCTACACCTTC,CASSEGGVRNGYTF